This T cell receptor beta chain comes out of a study of cytomegalovirus exposure and HLA in healthy donors. Study results and limitations: Fewer N-insertions than the approximately 680-donor mean were reportedly shown by an Asian-associated ancestry cluster in a later analysis.

Germline values: CDR1 SGHNT, CDR2 YYREEE (reference sequence). The CDR3 loop spans 16 amino acids. V shed 0 bases, J shed 4 bases, and the junction held 8 bases outside the gene matches. The primer mix had 60 Vbeta and 13 Jbeta primers. Some clones are missing from TCRdb's copy, which holds only in-frame ones; the method was immunoSEQ multiplex PCR. The sample data list some 110,000 clones. Concerning this clone itself: The target antigen is unknown.

The sequenced material came from PBMCs. V gene TRBV5-4 combines with J gene TRBJ2-3; 7 bases map to TRBD1. This clonotype was obtained from a man aged 25-40 years in good health and CMV-seronegative. The CDR3 sequence is CASSLVPRGIADTQYF. CDR3 nucleotides: TGTGCCAGCAGCTTGGTTCCCAGGGGGATTGCAGATACGCAGTATTTT.